This T cell receptor (beta chain) appears in the sequencing data of a study of blood T cell repertoires in COVID-19 (dated by TCRdb to 2019 to 2021). Regarding the complete study: Samples covering the acute and convalescent phases of COVID-19 were provided by collaborators in the United States, Italy and Spain. Samples came from the ongoing ImmuneRACE study (first 160 participants) plus 1,254 subjects from 6 global collaborators. Sample metadata almost always included a de-identified subject ID, COVID-19 status, age in years and sex. Where available, HLA class I and class II types were taken from metadata supplied by the sample provider and were not determined by assay-based typing. The repertoires were released in a freely available public database meant as a resource for research on the immune response to SARS-CoV-2. The material from the prospective study consisted of cDNA or gDNA derived from T cells, B-cell-depleted T cells, or PBMCs. The dataset comprised deeply sampled blood TCRbeta repertoires from subjects exposed to, actively infected with, or recovered from COVID-19. Overall results and qualifications from the work: How much clinical and demographic metadata was included differed by source and by participant, and the metadata was provided uncurated.

For CDR1 and CDR2, the germline V gene lists SNHLY and FYNNEI. V is pared back by 0 bases and J by 8 bases, with 10 bases lying between the germline termini. Inclusive of the bounding cysteine and phenylalanine, the CDR3 is 13 residues long. The sequence is cut down to CDR3 DNA, 39 bases in frame from base 1. TCRbeta CDR3 regions were amplified from genomic DNA by means of the immunoSEQ Assay, a bias-controlled multiplex PCR. On the authors' methods: Within the assay, amplification of reference gene primers was used to estimate how many nucleated cells each sample contained. Sequence reads were collapsed and filtered to measure the absolute abundance of every unique TCRbeta CDR3 rearrangement. For each sample, productive Simpson clonality was calculated as the square root of Simpson's diversity index across productive rearrangements. What TCRdb holds here is the immuneACCESS table cut down to in-frame rearrangements. Part of the clones is not present; checked against another copy, under half of the missing clones reflect an unresolved V gene, and the others are unexplained. The V and J calls and the clone size are those of that table, but D and trimming were determined from the DNA. This sample is represented by 100,000 to 110,000 clones; 85% of them were singletons. 10% to 15% of the sample is in the top ten clones.

This clone came up once. No antigen is known for it. Qualities for individual bases were not recorded, and no much larger clone is one base off. Collaborating institutions collected whole blood in K2EDTA tubes following their own protocols. For TCRbeta analysis, collaborator samples were shipped as frozen whole blood, as isolated PBMCs, or as DNA extracted from either sample type. Recombination joined TRBV2 with TRBJ1-2, and TRBD1 may be the D gene, going by 6 matching bases. The sample was peripheral blood. The receptor comes from a man aged 50 to 60 with active or convalescent COVID-19. The CDR3 loop reads CASSEAGATGYTF. The nucleotide sequence reads TGTGCCAGCAGTGAAGCGGGGGCGACGGGCTACACCTTC.